These T cell receptor beta chains were read from a single sample in a study of blood T cell repertoires in COVID-19. This table comes from immunoSEQ multiplex PCR, and its TCRdb copy is limited to in-frame clones, with some not included. The data hold tens of thousands of clones, with about 87% observed a single time. The sequenced sample was peripheral blood. Every receptor here comes from a man in his fifties with acute or convalescent COVID-19. Each CDR3 is given with its conserved first and last residue. The size field is filled for only some rows; it gives once, few, many or a size class.

len	v_gene	j_gene	abundance	CDR3aa
16	TRBV5-1	TRBJ2-3	-	CASSFLSGDFTDTQYF
15	TRBV11-2	TRBJ2-7	-	CASSQPLTGSYEQYF
12	TRBV6-1	TRBJ1-1	-	CASSETYTEAFF
18	TRBV7-2	TRBJ1-2	-	CASSPRGGIRPAGYGYTF
14	TRBV6-2/TRBV6-3	TRBJ1-5	-	CASSTGTGRQPQHF
15	TRBV9	TRBJ2-7	-	CASSVSPREGDEQYF
14	TRBV2	TRBJ2-3	-	CASSNGGSTDTQYF
14	TRBV2	TRBJ2-7	-	CASSEGTGYYEQYF
18	TRBV7-9	TRBJ2-1	-	CASSRIQGAPRSYNEQFF
15	TRBV9	TRBJ1-6	-	CASSMGEGYNSPLHF
15	TRBV18	TRBJ2-7	few	CASSPPGATLGEQYF
15	TRBV18	TRBJ1-3	-	CASSQDRSSGNTIYF
18	TRBV5-1	TRBJ2-3	-	CASSLGRSGASGTDTQYF
13	TRBV19	TRBJ1-1	-	CASARTRNTEAFF
18	TRBV7-8	TRBJ2-6	-	CASSSSVRGSSGANVLTF
16	TRBV6-5	TRBJ1-2	-	CASSYEGASFFYGYTF
14	TRBV27	TRBJ1-1	-	CASSPGQGWTEAFF
13	TRBV6-6	TRBJ1-2	-	CASSYGPGYGYTF
15	TRBV5-1	TRBJ2-5	-	CASSYEAAGLETQYF
13	TRBV2	TRBJ2-5	-	CASSRLAGETQYF
15	TRBV2	TRBJ1-6	once	CASRPSGLPNSPLHF
17	TRBV5-6	TRBJ1-4	-	CASSLMGHLATNEKLFF
15	TRBV5-6	TRBJ2-3	-	CASSLVASGTDTQYF
11	TRBV29-1	TRBJ1-2	-	CSVVKTGSYTF
16	TRBV6-1	TRBJ2-5	-	CASSGLAGGSRETQYF
17	TRBV6-1	TRBJ1-2	-	CASSEWSGQGDNYGYTF
16	TRBV6-5	TRBJ1-2	-	CASSYADRATNYGYTF
15	TRBV6-1	TRBJ2-3	-	CASSEKRERRDTQYF
11	TRBV7-9	TRBJ1-2	-	CASSLLAGYTF
15	TRBV24-1	TRBJ1-2	-	CATSSTQGARHGYTF
17	TRBV2	TRBJ2-4	-	CASSEDRGTLAKNIQYF
16	TRBV7-9	TRBJ2-1	-	CASRQNGLAGGSEQFF
16	TRBV24-1	TRBJ2-1	-	CATSPSGSRSYNEQFF
16	TRBV3-1/TRBV3-2	TRBJ2-2	once	CASSLLLGGHSGELFF
13	TRBV19	TRBJ2-7	-	CASRNGAGYEQYF